This entry concerns a single T cell receptor (beta chain). Profiling relied on immunoSEQ multiplex PCR, and the TCRdb table lists in-frame clones only, not all of them. Among roughly 30,000 clones, 84% were seen once, and the ten largest hold 15% to 20%. Germline assignment: CDR1 MDHEN and CDR2 SYDVKM. CDR3 length equals 16 residues. V was clipped by 3 bases and J by 6 bases; unmatched bases: 11. This sample stems from a study of OX40 agonist ivuxolimab in advanced cancers. Study in general: Patients were under 90% male with ages roughly 23 to 79, mean 60.

The sample consisted of CD4+ or CD8+ T cells sorted from blood, taken in a trial of the OX40 agonist ivuxolimab. This TCR came from an adult with an advanced solid tumor such as melanoma, head and neck, liver or kidney cancer. The chain uses TRBV28 and TRBJ1-2; 9 positions agree with TRBD1. CDR3 region: CASSFRAIGQGHGYTF. The CDR3 bases are TGTGCCAGCAGTTTTAGGGCTATTGGACAGGGGCATGGCTACACCTTC.